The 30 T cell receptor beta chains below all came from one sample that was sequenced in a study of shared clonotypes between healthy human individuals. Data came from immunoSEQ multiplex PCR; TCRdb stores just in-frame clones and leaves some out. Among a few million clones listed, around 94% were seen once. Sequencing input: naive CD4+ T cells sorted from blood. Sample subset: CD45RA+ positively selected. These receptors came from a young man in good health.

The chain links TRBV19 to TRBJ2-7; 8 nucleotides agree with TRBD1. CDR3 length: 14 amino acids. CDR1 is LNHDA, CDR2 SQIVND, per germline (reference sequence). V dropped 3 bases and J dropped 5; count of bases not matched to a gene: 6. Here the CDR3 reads CASSISRGLHEQYF. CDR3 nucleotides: TGTGCCAGTAGTATCAGCAGGGGGCTGCACGAGCAGTACTTC.

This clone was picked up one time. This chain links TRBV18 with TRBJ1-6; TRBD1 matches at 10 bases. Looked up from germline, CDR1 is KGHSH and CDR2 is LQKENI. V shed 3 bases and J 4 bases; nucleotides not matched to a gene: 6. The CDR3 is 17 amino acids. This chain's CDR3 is CASSPTGTGVYNSPLHF. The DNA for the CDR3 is TGTGCCAGCTCACCGACCGGGACAGGGGTATATAATTCACCCCTCCACTTT.

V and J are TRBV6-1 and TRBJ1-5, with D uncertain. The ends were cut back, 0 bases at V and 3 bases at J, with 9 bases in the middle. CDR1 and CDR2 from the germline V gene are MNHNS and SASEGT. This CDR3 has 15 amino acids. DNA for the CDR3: TGTGCCAGCAGTGAAGCGCGCCGAATCAATCAGCCCCAGCATTTT. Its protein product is CASSEARRINQPQHF.

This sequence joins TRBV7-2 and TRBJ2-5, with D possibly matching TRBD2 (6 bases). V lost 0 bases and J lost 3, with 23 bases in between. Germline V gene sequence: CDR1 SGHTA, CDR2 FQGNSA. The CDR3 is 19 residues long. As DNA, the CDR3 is TGTGCCAGCAGCTTAGCGACCTACACCGGCGGGAAGGCGAAAGAGACCCAGTACTTC. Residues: CASSLATYTGGKAKETQYF.

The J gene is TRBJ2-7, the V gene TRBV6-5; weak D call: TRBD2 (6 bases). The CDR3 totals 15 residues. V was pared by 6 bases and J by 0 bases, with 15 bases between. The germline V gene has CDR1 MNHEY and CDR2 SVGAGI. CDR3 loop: CASSPGGLPSYEQYF. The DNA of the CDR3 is TGTGCCAGCAGCCCCGGGGGACTCCCCTCCTACGAGCAGTACTTC.

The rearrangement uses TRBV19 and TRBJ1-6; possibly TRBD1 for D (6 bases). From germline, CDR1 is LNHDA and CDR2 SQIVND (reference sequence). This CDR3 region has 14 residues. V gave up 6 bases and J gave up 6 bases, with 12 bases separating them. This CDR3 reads CASSPQGSNSPLHF. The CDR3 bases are TGTGCCAGTAGCCCCCAGGGGTCTAATTCACCCCTCCACTTT.

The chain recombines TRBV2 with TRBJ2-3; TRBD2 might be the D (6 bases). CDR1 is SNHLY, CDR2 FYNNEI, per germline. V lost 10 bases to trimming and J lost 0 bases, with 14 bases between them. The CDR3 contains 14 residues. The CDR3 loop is CATRQLASTDTQYF. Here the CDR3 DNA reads TGTGCCACCCGGCAACTAGCTAGCACAGATACGCAGTATTTT. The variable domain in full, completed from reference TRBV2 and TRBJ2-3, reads EPEVTQTPSHQVTQMGQEVILRCVPISNHLYFYWYRQILGQKVEFLVSFYNNEISEKSEIFDDQFSVERPDGSNFTLKIRSTKLEDSAMYFCATRQLASTDTQYFGPGTRLTVL.

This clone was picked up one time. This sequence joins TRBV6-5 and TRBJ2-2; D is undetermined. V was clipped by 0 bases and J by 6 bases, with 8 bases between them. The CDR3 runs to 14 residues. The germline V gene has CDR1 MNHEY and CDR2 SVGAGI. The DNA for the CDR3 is TGTGCCAGCAGTTACTCGTTGCTACCCGGGGAGCTGTTTTTT. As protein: CASSYSLLPGELFF.

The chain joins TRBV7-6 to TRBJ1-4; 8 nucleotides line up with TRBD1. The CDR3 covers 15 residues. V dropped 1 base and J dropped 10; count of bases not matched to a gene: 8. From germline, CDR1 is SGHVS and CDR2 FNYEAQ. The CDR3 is CASSLVPGGEGKLFF. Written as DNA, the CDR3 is TGTGCCAGCAGCTTAGTTCCAGGGGGCGAAGGAAAACTGTTTTTT.

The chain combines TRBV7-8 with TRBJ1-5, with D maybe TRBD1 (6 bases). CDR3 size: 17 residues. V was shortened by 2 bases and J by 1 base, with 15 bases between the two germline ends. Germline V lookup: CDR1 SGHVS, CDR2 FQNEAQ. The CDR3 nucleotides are TGTGCCAGCAGCTTATTTTACGGTCAGGGGAGCAATCAGCCCCAGCATTTT. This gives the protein CASSLFYGQGSNQPQHF.

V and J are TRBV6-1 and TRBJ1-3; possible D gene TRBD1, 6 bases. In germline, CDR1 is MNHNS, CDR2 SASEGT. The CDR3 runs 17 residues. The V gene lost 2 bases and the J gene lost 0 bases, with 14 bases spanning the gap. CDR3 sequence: CASSETPRTDSGNTIYF. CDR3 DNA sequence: TGTGCCAGCAGTGAAACACCCAGGACAGACTCTGGAAACACCATATATTTT.

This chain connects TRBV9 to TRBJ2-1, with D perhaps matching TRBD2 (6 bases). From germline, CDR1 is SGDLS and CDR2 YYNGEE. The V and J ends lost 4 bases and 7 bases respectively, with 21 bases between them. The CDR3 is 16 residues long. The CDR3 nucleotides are TGTGCCAGCAGCCAGGGTTTGTGGAGGGAACAGAATGAGCAGTTCTTC. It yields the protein CASSQGLWREQNEQFF. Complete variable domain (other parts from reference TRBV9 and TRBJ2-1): DSGVTQTPKHLITATGQRVTLRCSPRSGDLSVYWYQQSLDQGLQFLIQYYNGEERAKGNILERFSAQQFPDLHSELNLSSLELGDSALYFCASSQGLWREQNEQFFGPGTRLTVL.

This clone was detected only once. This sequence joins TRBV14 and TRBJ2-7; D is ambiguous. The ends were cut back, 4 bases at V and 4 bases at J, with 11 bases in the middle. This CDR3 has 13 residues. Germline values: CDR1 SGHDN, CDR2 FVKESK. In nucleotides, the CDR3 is TGTGCCAGCAGCCCATTTGGTTCATACGAGCAGTACTTC. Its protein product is CASSPFGSYEQYF.

The CDR3 sequence is CASSPIRGTTEQYF. CDR3 bases: TGTGCCAGCAGCCCAATCCGGGGAACAACGGAGCAGTACTTC. This chain links TRBV13 with TRBJ2-7; a possible D gene is TRBD2 (5 bases). The CDR3 has 14 residues. The germline CDR1 and CDR2 sequences are PRHDT and FYEKMQ (reference sequence). Trimming removed 5 bases from V and 7 bases from J, with 18 bases in between.

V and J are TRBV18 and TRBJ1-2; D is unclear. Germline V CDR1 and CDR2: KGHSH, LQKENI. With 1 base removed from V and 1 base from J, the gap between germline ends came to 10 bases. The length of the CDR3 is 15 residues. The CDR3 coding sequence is TGTGCCAGCTCACCACTGAACCCTTATAACTATGGCTACACCTTC. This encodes CASSPLNPYNYGYTF. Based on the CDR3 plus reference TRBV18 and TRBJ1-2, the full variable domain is NAGVMQNPRHLVRRRGQEARLRCSPMKGHSHVYWYRQLPEEGLKFMVYLQKENIIDESGMPKERFSAEFPKEGPSILRIQQVVRGDSAAYFCASSPLNPYNYGYTFGSGTRLTVV.

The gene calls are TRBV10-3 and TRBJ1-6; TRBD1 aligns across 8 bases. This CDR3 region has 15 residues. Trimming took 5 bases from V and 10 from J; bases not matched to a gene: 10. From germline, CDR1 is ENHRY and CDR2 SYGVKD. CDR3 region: CAISRGQGEKSPLHF. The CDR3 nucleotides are TGTGCCATCAGTCGTGGACAGGGAGAGAAATCACCCCTCCACTTT.

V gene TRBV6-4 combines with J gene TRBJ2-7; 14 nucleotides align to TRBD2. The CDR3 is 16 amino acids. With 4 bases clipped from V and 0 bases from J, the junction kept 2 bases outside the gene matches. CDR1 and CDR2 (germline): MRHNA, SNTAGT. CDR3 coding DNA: TGTGCCAGCAGTGCGACTAGCGGGAGGGCCTCCTACGAGCAGTACTTC. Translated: CASSATSGRASYEQYF.

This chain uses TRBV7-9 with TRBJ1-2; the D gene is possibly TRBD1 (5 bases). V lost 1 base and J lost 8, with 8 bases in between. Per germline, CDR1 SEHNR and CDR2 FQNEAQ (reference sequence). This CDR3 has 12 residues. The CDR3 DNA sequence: TGTGCCAGCAGCTTAGAGGAGGGGGGCTACACCTTC. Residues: CASSLEEGGYTF.

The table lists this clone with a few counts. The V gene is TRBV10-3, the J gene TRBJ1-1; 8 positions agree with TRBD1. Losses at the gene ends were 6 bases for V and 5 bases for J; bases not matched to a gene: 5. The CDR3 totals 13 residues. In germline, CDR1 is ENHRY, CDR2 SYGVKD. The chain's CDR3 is CAIRTGTGTEAFF. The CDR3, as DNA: TGTGCCATCAGGACGGGGACAGGTACTGAAGCTTTCTTT.

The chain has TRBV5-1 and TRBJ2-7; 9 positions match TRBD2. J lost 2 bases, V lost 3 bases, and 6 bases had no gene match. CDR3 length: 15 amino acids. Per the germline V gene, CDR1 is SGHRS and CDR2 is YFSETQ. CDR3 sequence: CASSYGLALTYEQYF. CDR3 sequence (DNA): TGCGCCAGCAGCTACGGACTAGCGCTTACCTACGAGCAGTACTTC.

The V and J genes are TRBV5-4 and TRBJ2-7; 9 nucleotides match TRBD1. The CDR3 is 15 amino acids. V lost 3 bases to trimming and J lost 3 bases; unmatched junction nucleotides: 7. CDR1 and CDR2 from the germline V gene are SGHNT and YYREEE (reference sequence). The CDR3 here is CASSSGTGNVYEQYF. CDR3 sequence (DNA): TGTGCCAGCAGCTCCGGGACAGGGAATGTCTACGAGCAGTACTTC.

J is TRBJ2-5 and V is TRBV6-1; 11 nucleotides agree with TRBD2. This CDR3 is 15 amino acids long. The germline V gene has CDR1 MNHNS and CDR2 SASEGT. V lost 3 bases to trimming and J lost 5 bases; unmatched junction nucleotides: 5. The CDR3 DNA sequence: TGTGCCAGCAGTGACAGACTAGCGGGACAGGAGACCCAGTACTTC. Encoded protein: CASSDRLAGQETQYF.

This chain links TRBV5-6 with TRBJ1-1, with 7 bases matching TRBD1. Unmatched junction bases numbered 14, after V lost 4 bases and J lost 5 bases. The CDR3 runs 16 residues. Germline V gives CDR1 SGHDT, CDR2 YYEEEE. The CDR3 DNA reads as TGTGCCAGCAGCCCAAGACAGGGCGGGGGAATAACTGAAGCTTTCTTT. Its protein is CASSPRQGGGITEAFF.

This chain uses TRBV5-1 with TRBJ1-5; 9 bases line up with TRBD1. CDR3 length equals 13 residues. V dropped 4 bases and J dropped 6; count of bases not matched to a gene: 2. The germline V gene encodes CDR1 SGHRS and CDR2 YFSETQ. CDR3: CASSRTGVQPQHF. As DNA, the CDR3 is TGCGCCAGCAGCCGGACAGGGGTTCAGCCCCAGCATTTT.

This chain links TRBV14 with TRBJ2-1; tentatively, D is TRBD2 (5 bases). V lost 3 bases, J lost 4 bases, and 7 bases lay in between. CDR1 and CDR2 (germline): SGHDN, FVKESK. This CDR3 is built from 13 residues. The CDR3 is CASSQEAYNEQFF. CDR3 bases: TGTGCCAGCAGCCAGGAGGCTTACAATGAGCAGTTCTTC.

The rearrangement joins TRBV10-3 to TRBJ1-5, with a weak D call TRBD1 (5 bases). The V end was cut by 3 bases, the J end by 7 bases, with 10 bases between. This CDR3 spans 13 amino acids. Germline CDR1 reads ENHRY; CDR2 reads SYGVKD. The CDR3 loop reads CAISDRGSQPQHF. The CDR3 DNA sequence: TGTGCCATCAGTGATAGGGGTAGCCAGCCCCAGCATTTT.

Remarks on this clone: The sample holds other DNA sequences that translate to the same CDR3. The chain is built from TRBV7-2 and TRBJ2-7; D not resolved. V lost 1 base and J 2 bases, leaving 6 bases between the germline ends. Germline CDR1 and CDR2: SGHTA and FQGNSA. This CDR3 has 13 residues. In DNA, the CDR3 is TGTGCCAGCAGCTTAGTTGGGACCTACGAGCAGTACTTC. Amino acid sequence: CASSLVGTYEQYF.

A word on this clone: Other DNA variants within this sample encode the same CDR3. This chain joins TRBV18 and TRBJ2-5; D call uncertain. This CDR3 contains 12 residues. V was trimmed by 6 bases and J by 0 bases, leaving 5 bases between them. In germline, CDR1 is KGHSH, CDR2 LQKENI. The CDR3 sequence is CASSKYQETQYF. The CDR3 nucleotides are TGTGCCAGCTCTAAGTACCAAGAGACCCAGTACTTC.

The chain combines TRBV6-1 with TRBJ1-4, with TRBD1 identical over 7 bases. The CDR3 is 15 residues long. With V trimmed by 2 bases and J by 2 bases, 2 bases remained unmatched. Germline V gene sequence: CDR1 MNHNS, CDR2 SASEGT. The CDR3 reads CASSEQGGTNEKLFF. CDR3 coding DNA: TGTGCCAGCAGTGAACAGGGGGGGACTAATGAAAAACTGTTTTTT.

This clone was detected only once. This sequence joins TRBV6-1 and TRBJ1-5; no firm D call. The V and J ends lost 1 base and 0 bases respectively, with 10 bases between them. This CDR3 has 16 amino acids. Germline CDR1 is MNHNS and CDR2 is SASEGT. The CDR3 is CASSEGVASSNQPQHF. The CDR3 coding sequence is TGTGCCAGCAGTGAAGGGGTAGCCTCTAGCAATCAGCCCCAGCATTTT.